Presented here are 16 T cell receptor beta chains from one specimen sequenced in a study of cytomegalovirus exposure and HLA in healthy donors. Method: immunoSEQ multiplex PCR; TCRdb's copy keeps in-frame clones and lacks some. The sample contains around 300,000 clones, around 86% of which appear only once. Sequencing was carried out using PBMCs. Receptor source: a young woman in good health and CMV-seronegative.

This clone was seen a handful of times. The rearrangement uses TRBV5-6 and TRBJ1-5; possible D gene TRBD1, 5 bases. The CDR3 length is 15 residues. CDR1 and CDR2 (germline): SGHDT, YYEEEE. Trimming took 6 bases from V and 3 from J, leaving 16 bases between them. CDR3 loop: CASTETPGINQPQHF. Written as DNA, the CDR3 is TGTGCCAGCACGGAGACACCAGGGATCAATCAGCCCCAGCATTTT.

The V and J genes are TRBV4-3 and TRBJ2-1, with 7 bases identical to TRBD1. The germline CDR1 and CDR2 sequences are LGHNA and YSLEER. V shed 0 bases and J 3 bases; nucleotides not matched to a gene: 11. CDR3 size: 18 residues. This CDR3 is CASSQDPFSGGLYNEQFF. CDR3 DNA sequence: TGCGCCAGCAGCCAAGACCCCTTTTCAGGGGGTCTCTACAATGAGCAGTTCTTC.

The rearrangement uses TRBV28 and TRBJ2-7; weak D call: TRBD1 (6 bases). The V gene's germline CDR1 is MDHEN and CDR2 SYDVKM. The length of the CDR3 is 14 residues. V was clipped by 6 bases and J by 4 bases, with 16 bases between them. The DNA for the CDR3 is TGTGCCAGCAGCCCGCGAGGACAGCCTTACGAGCAGTACTTC. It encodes CASSPRGQPYEQYF.

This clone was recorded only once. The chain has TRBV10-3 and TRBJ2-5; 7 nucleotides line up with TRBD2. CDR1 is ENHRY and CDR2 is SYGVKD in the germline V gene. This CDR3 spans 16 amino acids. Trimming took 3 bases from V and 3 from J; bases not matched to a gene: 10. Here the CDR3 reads CAISEPTGSGEETQYF. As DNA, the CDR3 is TGTGCCATCAGTGAACCTACCGGGAGCGGGGAAGAGACCCAGTACTTC.

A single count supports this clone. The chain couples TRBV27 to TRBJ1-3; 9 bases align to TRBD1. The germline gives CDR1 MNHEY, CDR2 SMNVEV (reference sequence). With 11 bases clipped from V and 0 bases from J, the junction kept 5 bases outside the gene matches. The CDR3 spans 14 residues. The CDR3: CAAGQGPSGNTIYF. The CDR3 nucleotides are TGTGCCGCCGGACAGGGGCCCTCTGGAAACACCATATATTTT.

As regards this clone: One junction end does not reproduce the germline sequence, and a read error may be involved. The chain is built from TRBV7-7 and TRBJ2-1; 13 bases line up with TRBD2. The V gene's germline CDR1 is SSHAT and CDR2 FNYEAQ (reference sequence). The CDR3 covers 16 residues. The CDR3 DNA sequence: TGTGCTAGCAGCTCCGGACTAGCGGGGGTTTTGGATGAGCAGTTCTTC. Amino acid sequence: CASSSGLAGVLDEQFF.

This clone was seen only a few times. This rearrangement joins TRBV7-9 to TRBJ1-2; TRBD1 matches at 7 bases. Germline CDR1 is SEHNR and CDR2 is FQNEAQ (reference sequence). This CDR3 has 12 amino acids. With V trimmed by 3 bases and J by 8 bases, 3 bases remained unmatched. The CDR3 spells CASSFGQEGYTF. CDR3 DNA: TGTGCCAGCAGCTTCGGACAGGAGGGCTACACCTTC.

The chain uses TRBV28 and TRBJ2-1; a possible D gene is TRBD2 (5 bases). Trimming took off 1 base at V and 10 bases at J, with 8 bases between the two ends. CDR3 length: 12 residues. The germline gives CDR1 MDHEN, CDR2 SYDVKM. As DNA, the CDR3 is TGTGCCAGCAGTTTATCACTAGGAGAGCAGTTCTTC. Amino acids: CASSLSLGEQFF.

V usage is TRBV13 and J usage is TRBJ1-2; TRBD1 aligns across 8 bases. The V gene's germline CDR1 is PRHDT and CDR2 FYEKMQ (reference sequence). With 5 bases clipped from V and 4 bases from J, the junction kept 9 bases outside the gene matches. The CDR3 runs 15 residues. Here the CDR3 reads CASSGDRGFTYGYTF. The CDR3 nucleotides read TGTGCCAGCAGCGGAGACAGGGGCTTTACCTATGGCTACACCTTC.

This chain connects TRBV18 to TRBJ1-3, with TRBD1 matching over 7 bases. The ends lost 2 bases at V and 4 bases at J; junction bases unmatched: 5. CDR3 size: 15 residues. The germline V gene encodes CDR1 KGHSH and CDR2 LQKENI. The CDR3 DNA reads TGTGCCAGCTCACCAACCACAGGGGTGGGAAACACCATATATTTT. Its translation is CASSPTTGVGNTIYF.

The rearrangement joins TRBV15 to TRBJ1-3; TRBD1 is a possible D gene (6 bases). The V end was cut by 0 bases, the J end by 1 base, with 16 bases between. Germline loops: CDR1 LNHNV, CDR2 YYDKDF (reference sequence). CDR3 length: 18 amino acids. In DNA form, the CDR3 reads TGTGCCACCAGCAGAGATCGGCGGCAGGGGCGGTCTGGAAACACCATATATTTT. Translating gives CATSRDRRQGRSGNTIYF.

The CDR3 region is CAITLTGSGNTIYF. DNA for the CDR3: TGTGCCATCACCCTGACAGGTTCTGGAAACACCATATATTTT. The chain has TRBV10-3 and TRBJ1-3; possible D gene TRBD1, 6 bases. There are 14 residues in the CDR3. Trimming removed 7 bases from V and 1 base from J, with 11 bases in between. Germline V CDR1 and CDR2: ENHRY, SYGVKD.

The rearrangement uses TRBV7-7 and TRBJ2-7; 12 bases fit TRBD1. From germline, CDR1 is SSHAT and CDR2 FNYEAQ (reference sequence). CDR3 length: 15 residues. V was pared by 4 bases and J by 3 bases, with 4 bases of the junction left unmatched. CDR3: CASSSGQGAFYEQYF. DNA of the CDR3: TGTGCCAGCAGCTCGGGACAGGGGGCTTTCTACGAGCAGTACTTC.

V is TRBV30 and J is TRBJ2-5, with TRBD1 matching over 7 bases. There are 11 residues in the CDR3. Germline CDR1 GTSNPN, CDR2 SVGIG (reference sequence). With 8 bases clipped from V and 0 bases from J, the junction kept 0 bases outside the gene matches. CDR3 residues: CAGTDQETQYF. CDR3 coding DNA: TGTGCCGGGACAGACCAAGAGACCCAGTACTTC.

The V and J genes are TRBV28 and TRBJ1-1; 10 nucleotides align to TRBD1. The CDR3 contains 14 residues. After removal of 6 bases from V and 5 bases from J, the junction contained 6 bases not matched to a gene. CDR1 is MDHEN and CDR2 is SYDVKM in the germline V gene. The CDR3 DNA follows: TGTGCCAGCAGGCCAGACAGGGGGCGGACTGAAGCTTTCTTT. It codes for CASRPDRGRTEAFF.

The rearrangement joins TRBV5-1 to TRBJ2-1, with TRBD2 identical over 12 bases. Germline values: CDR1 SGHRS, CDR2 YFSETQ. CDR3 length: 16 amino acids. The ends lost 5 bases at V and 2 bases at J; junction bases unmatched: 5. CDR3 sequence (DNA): TGCGCCAGCAGGGATCTAGCGGGGGGGCCCTACAATGAGCAGTTCTTC. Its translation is CASRDLAGGPYNEQFF.